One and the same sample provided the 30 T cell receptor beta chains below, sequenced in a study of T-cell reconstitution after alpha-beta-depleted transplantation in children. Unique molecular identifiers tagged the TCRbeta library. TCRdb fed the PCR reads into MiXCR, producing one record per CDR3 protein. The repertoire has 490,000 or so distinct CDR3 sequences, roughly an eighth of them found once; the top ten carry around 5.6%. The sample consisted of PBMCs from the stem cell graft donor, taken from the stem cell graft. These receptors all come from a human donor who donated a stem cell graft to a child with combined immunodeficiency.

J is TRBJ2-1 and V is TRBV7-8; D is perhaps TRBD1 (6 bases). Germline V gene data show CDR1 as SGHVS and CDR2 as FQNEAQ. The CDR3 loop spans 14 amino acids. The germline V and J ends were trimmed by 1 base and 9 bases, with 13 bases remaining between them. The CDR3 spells CASSLEGFRGEQFF. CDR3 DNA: TGTGCCAGCAGCTTAGAAGGATTCAGGGGTGAGCAGTTCTTC.

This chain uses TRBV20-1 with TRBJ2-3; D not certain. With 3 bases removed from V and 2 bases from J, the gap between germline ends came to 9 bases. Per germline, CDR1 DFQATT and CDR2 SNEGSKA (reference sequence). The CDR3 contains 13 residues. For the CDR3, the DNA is TGCAGTGCTAGCGGCCGGACCACAGATACGCAGTATTTT. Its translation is CSASGRTTDTQYF.

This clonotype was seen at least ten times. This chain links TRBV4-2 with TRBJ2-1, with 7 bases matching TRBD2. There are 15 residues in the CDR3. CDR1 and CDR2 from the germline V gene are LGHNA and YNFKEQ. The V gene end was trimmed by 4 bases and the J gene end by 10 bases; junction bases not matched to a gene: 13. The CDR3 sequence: CASSPGPSGLGEQFF. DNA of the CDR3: TGTGCCAGCAGCCCCGGGCCTAGCGGCCTCGGCGAGCAGTTCTTC.

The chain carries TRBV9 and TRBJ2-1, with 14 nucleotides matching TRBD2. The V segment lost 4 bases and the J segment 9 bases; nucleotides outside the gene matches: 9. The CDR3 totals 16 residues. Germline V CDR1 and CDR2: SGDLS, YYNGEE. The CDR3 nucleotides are TGTGCCAGCAGCACGACTAGCGGGGGGGCGTCCGGTGAGCAGTTCTTC. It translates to CASSTTSGGASGEQFF. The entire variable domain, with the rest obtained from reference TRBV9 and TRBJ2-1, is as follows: DSGVTQTPKHLITATGQRVTLRCSPRSGDLSVYWYQQSLDQGLQFLIQYYNGEERAKGNILERFSAQQFPDLHSELNLSSLELGDSALYFCASSTTSGGASGEQFFGPGTRLTVL.

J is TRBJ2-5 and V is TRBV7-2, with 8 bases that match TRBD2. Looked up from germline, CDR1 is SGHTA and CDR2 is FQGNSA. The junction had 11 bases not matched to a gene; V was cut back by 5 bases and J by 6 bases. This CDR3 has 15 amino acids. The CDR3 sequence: CASSKRSGSSQTQYF. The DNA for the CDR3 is TGTGCCAGCAGCAAAAGGAGCGGGAGTTCGCAGACCCAGTACTTC.

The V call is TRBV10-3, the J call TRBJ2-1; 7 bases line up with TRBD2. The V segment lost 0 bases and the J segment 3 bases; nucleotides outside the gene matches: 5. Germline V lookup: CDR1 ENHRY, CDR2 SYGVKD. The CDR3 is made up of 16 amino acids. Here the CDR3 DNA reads TGTGCCATCAGTGAGTCGTTGGGGGGGGGCTACAATGAGCAGTTCTTC. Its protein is CAISESLGGGYNEQFF.

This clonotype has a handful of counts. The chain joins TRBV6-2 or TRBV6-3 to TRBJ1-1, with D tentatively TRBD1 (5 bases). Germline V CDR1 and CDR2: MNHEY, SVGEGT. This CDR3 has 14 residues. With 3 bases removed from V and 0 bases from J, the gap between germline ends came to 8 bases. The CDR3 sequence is CASSYGGLNTEAFF. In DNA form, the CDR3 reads TGTGCCAGCAGTTATGGGGGACTGAACACTGAAGCTTTCTTT.

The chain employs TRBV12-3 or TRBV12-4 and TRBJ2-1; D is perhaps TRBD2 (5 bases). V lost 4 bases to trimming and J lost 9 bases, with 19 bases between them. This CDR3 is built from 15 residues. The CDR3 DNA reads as TGTGCCAGCAGTTCCCAAACGACACCCGAGGGTGAGCAGTTCTTC. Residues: CASSSQTTPEGEQFF.

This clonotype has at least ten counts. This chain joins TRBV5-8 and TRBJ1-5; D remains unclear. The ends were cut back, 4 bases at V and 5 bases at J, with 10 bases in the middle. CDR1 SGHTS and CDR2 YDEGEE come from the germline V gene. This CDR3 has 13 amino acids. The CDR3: CASSIGSYQPQHF. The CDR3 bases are TGTGCCAGCAGCATTGGCAGCTATCAGCCCCAGCATTTT.

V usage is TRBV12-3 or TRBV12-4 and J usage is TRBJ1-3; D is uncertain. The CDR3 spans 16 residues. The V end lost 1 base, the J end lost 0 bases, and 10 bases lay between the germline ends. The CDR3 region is CASSLEGRYSGNTIYF. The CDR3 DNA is TGTGCCAGCAGTTTAGAAGGAAGATACTCTGGAAACACCATATATTTT.

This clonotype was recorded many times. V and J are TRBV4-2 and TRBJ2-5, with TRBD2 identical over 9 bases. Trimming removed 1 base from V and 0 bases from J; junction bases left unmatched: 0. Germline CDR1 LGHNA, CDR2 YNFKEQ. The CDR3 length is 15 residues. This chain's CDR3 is CASSQASGDQETQYF. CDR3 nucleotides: TGTGCCAGCAGCCAAGCTAGCGGGGACCAAGAGACCCAGTACTTC.

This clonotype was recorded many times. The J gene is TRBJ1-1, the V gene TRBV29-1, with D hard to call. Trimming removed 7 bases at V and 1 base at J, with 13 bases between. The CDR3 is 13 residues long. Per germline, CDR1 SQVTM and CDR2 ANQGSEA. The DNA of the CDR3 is TGCAGCGGTCAGTGGGCGGAGAACACTGAAGCTTTCTTT. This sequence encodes CSGQWAENTEAFF.

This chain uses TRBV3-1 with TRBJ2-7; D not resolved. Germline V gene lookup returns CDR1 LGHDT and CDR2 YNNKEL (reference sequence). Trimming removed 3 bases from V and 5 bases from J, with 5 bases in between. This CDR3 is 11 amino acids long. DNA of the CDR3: TGTGCCAGCAGCCAGGACGACGAGCAGTACTTC. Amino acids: CASSQDDEQYF.

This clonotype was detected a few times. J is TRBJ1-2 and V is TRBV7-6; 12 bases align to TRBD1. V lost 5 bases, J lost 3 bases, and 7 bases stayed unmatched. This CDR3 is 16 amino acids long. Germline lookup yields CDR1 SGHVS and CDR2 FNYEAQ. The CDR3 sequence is CASSPRDRGLYYGYTF. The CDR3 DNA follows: TGTGCCAGCAGCCCCAGGGACAGGGGGCTTTACTATGGCTACACCTTC.

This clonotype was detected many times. CDR3 DNA: TGTGCCAGCAGTTTTGTGCCTTGGGAGCAGTACTTC. Its translation: CASSFVPWEQYF. The J gene is TRBJ2-7, the V gene TRBV12-3 or TRBV12-4, with D unresolved. V gave up 3 bases and J gave up 7 bases, with 10 bases separating them. The CDR3 runs to 12 residues.

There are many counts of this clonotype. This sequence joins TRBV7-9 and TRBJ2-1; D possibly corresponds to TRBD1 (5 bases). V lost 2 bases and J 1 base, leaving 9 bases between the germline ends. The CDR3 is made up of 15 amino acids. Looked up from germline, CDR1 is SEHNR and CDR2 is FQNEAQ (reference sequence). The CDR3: CASSLSQGSYNEQFF. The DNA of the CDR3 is TGTGCCAGCAGCTTAAGCCAGGGTTCCTACAATGAGCAGTTCTTC.

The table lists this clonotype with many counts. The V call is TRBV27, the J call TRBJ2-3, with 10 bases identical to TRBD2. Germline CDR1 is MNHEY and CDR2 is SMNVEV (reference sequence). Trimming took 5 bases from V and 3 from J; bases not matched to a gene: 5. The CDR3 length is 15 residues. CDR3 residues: CASSRIAGGTDTQYF. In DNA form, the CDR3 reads TGTGCCAGCAGTAGAATAGCGGGGGGAACAGATACGCAGTATTTT.

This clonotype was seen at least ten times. The CDR3 protein is CASSLGAWNTGELFF. The CDR3 DNA reads TGTGCCAGCAGTTTAGGGGCGTGGAACACCGGGGAGCTGTTTTTT. The gene calls are TRBV12-3 or TRBV12-4 and TRBJ2-2; D is uncertain. The CDR3 is made up of 15 amino acids. V lost 1 base and J lost 1, with 7 bases in between.

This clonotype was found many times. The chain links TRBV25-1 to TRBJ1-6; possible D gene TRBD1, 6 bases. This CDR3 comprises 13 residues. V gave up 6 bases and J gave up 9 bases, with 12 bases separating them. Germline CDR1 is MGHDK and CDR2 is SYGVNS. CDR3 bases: TGTGCCAGCAGCTCACAGGGTCTTTCACCCCTCCACTTT. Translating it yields CASSSQGLSPLHF.

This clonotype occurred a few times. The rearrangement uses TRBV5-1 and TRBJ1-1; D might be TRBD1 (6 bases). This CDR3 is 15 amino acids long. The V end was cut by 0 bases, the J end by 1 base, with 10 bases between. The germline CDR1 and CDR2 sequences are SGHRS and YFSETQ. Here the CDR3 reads CASSLVWGPNTEAFF. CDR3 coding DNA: TGCGCCAGCAGCTTGGTGTGGGGGCCGAACACTGAAGCTTTCTTT.

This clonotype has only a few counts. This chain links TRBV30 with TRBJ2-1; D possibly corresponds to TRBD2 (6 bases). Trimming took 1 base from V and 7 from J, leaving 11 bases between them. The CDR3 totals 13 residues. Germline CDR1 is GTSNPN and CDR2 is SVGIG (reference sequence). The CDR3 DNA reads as TGTGCCTGGAGTGGTGTACTAGCAAATGAGCAGTTCTTC. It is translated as CAWSGVLANEQFF.

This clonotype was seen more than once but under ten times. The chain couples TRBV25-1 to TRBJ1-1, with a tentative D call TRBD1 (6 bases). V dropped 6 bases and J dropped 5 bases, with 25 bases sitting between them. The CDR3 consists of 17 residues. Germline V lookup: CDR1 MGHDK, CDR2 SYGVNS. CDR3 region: CASSPRMGGGRRTEAFF. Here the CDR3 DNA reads TGTGCCAGCAGCCCCCGAATGGGGGGGGGCAGGAGGACTGAAGCTTTCTTT.

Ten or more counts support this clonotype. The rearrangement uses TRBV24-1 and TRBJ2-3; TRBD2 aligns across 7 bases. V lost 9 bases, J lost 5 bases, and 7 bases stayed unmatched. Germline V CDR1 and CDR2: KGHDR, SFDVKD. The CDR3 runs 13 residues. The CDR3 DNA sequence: TGTGCCACCGGGTTCAGCGGGGTAGATACGCAGTATTTT. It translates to CATGFSGVDTQYF.

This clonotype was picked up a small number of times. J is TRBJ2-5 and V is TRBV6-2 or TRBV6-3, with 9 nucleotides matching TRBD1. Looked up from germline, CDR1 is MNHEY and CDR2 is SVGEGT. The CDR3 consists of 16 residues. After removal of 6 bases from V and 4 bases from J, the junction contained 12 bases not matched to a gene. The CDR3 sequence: CASRITRDRVGETQYF. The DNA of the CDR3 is TGTGCCAGCAGAATTACCAGGGACAGGGTAGGAGAGACCCAGTACTTC.

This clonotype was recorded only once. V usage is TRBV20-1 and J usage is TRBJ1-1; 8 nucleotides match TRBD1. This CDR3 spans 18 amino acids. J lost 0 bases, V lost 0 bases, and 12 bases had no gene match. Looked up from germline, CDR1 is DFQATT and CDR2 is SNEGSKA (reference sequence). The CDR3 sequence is CSARDLVGRQGLNTEAFF. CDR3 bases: TGCAGTGCTAGAGACCTTGTCGGGCGACAGGGGTTGAACACTGAAGCTTTCTTT.

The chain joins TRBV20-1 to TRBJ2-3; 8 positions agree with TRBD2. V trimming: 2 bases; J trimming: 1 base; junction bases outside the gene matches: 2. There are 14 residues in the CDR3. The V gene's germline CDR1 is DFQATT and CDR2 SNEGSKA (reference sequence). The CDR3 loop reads CSARKLAGTDTQYF. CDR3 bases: TGCAGTGCTAGAAAACTAGCGGGCACAGATACGCAGTATTTT.

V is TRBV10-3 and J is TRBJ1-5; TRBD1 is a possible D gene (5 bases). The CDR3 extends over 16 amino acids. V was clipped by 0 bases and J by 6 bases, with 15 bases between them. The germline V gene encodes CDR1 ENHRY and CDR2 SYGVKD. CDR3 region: CAISESTRGGGQPQHF. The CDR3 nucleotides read TGTGCCATCAGTGAGTCAACCCGGGGGGGAGGTCAGCCCCAGCATTTT.

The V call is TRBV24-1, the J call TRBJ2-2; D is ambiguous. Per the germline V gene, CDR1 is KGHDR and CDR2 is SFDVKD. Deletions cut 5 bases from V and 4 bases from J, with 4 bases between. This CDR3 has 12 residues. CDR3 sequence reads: CATSVPTGELFF. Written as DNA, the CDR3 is TGTGCCACCAGTGTTCCCACCGGGGAGCTGTTTTTT.

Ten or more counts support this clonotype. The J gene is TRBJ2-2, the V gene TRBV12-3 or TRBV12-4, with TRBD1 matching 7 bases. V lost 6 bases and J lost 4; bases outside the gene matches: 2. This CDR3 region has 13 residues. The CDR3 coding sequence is TGTGCCAGCAGGTACAGGGGCACCGGGGAGCTGTTTTTT. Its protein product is CASRYRGTGELFF.

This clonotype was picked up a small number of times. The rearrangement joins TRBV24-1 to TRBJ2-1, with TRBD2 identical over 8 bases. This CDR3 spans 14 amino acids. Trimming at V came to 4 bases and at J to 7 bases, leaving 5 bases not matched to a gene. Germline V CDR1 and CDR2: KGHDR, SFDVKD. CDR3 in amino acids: CATSDRLAKNEQFF. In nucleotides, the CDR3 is TGTGCCACCAGTGACCGACTAGCGAAAAATGAGCAGTTCTTC.